This T cell receptor beta chain was found in a study of CD8 T cells in ankylosing spondylitis. Study-wide findings and caveats: Clones that were linked to disease were CD8+ and were relatively rare in peripheral blood. A motif of under ten highly homologous TCR beta variants was seen as apparently characteristic of ankylosing spondylitis blood. Reports say disease-linked clones showed up significantly more in matched ankylosing spondylitis synovial fluid.

The table lists this clonotype with many counts. Its cognate antigen is unknown. Libraries of TCR beta came from quantitative 5'-RACE with molecular barcodes. TCRdb reprocessed the 5' RACE reads via MiXCR and lists one record per CDR3 protein. Of about 500,000 distinct CDR3 sequences in the sample, roughly 5.2% were seen once. The sequencing input was blood, either unsorted or a sorted T cell fraction (not recorded which). The receptor's source is a male donor with ankylosing spondylitis.

In DNA, the CDR3 is TGTGCCAGCAGCAGCCCCGGACAGGGTTCCTACGAGCAGTACTTC. It is translated as CASSSPGQGSYEQYF. This chain joins TRBV21-1 and TRBJ2-7; the table's D call of TRBD1 was not tested on the DNA. TRBV21-1 is a known pseudogene. The CDR3 is 15 amino acids.